The next 8 T cell receptor beta chains were all read from a single sample in a study of beta chain features in type 1 diabetes. All of the isolated RNA was reverse transcribed, so expressed TCRB transcripts were sequenced. Clones were sequenced by immunoSEQ multiplex PCR, and TCRdb holds only the in-frame ones, with some missing. The sample contains about 370,000 clones, over 13% of which appear only once. Sequencing was performed on naive CD4+ T cells from blood. The receptors shown here come from a woman in her late teens or twenties in good health.

The chain employs TRBV2 and TRBJ1-1, with D unresolved. The germline V and J ends were trimmed by 2 bases and 8 bases, with 9 bases remaining between them. CDR3 length: 12 residues. Looked up from germline, CDR1 is SNHLY and CDR2 is FYNNEI. In DNA, the CDR3 is TGTGCCAGCAGTGAATTGGGGAGCGAAGCTTTCTTT. It codes for CASSELGSEAFF.

The V gene is TRBV30, the J gene TRBJ1-4; 9 positions match TRBD1. V was clipped by 3 bases and J by 7 bases; unmatched bases: 3. Germline CDR1 is GTSNPN and CDR2 is SVGIG (reference sequence). The CDR3 extends over 13 amino acids. In nucleotides, the CDR3 is TGTGCCTGGAGCGGGACAGGGTTTGAAAAACTGTTTTTT. This sequence encodes CAWSGTGFEKLFF.

V gene TRBV4-3 combines with J gene TRBJ2-3, with 10 bases that match TRBD2. The CDR3 spans 18 residues. The germline V gene has CDR1 LGHNA and CDR2 YSLEER. Losses at the gene ends were 1 base for V and 5 bases for J; bases not matched to a gene: 12. The CDR3 protein is CASSQAVLAGGAGDTQYF. The CDR3, as DNA: TGCGCCAGCAGCCAAGCAGTGTTAGCGGGAGGTGCCGGAGATACGCAGTATTTT.

This chain links TRBV27 with TRBJ2-6; no reliable D call. V gave up 4 bases and J gave up 0 bases, with 10 bases separating them. The CDR3 is 16 residues long. Germline loops: CDR1 MNHEY, CDR2 SMNVEV (reference sequence). CDR3 in DNA: TGTGCCAGCAGTTCACTAAAGAGCTCTGGGGCCAACGTCCTGACTTTC. Encoded protein: CASSSLKSSGANVLTF.

The V gene is TRBV7-9, the J gene TRBJ1-1; 8 positions agree with TRBD1. Germline trimming cut 3 bases from V and 7 bases from J; bases unmatched to any gene: 4. CDR1 and CDR2 (germline): SEHNR, FQNEAQ (reference sequence). There are 13 residues in the CDR3. In DNA form, the CDR3 reads TGTGCCAGCAGCTTCCGGACAGGGCTTGAAGCTTTCTTT. Translated: CASSFRTGLEAFF.

The chain joins TRBV15 to TRBJ2-7; D may be TRBD2 (6 bases). This CDR3 is 15 amino acids long. Germline V gene sequence: CDR1 LNHNV, CDR2 YYDKDF (reference sequence). The germline V and J ends were trimmed by 0 bases and 4 bases, with 13 bases remaining between them. CDR3 amino acids: CATSRDVAGTYEQYF. The CDR3 nucleotides read TGTGCCACCAGCAGAGATGTGGCAGGGACTTACGAGCAGTACTTC.

V and J are TRBV5-6 and TRBJ1-2; TRBD1 agrees at 8 bases. V trimming: 4 bases; J trimming: 6 bases; junction bases outside the gene matches: 14. Germline V gene data show CDR1 as SGHDT and CDR2 as YYEEEE. The length of the CDR3 is 16 residues. The chain's CDR3 is CASSDQLRQGNDGYTF. The CDR3 bases are TGTGCCAGCAGCGACCAACTGCGACAGGGGAATGATGGCTACACCTTC.

The chain recombines TRBV7-3 with TRBJ1-5; D remains unclear. This CDR3 comprises 13 residues. Trimming left V 2 bases short and J 7 bases short, with 9 bases between. The germline CDR1 and CDR2 sequences are SGHTA and FQGTGA. The CDR3 here is CASSLLGGQPQHF. Here the CDR3 DNA reads TGTGCCAGCAGCTTACTGGGAGGGCAGCCCCAGCATTTT.